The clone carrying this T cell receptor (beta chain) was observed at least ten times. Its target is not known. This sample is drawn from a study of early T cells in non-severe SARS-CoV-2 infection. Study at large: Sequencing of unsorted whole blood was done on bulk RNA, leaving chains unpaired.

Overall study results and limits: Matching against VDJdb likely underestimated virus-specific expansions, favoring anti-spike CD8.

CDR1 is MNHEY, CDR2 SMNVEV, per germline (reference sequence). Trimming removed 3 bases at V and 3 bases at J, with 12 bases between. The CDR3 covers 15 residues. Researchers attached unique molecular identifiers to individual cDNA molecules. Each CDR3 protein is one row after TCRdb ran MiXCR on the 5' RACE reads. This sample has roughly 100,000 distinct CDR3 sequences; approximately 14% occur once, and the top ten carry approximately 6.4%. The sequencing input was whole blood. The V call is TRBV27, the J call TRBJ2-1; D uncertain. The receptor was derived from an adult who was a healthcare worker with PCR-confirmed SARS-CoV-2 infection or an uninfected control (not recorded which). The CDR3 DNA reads TGTGCCAGCAGTTTGGGTAAAGCCCACTACAATGAGCAGTTCTTC. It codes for CASSLGKAHYNEQFF.